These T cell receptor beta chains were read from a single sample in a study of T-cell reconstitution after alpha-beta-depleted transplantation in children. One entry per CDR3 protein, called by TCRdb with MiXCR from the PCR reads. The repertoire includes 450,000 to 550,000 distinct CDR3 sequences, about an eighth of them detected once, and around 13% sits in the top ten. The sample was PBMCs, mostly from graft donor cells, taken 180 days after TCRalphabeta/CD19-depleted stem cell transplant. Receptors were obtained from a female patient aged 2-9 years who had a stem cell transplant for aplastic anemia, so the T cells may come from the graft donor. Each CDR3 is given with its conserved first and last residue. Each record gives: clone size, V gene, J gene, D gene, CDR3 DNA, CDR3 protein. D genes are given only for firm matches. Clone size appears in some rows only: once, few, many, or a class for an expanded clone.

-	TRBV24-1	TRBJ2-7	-	TGTGCCACCAGTAATACAGGGATCAAGCAGTACTTC	CATSNTGIKQYF
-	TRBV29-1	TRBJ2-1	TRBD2	TGCAGCCTTACTAGCGGGAGTGGCTCCTACAATGAGCAGTTCTTC	CSLTSGSGSYNEQFF
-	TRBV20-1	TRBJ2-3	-	TGCAGTGCTAGAGGATCCTTAGCGGCCTTCTTAGATACGCAGTATTTT	CSARGSLAAFLDTQYF
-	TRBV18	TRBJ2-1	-	TGTGCCAGCTCACCGGTTGTTGGACTACGCACCGACAATGAGCAGTTCTTC	CASSPVVGLRTDNEQFF
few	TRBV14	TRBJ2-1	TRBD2	TGTGCCAGCAGCCATCCCAAGATGGGGCGGGAGGGCTACAATGAGCAGTTCTTC	CASSHPKMGREGYNEQFF
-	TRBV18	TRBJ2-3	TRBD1	TGTGCCAGCTCTGCTCCGGGACAGGGCGTTACAGATACGCAGTATTTT	CASSAPGQGVTDTQYF
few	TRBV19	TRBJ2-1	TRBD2	TGTGCCAGTAGTTTCTTAGCGGGAGGCCTCTCGGATGAGCAGTTCTTC	CASSFLAGGLSDEQFF
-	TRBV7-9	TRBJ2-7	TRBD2	TGTGCCAGCAGCGAATTCGGGACTAGCGGCTACGAGCAGTACTTC	CASSEFGTSGYEQYF
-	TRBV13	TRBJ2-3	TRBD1	TGTGCCAGCAGCCGTGCGGGACAGGGCCCAGATACGCAGTATTTT	CASSRAGQGPDTQYF
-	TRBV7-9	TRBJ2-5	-	TGTGCCAGCAGCACAAGACTGGAGACCCAGTACTTC	CASSTRLETQYF
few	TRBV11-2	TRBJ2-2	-	TGTGCCAGCAGCTTAGTTGCGGGGGCGTTCACCGGGGAGCTGTTTTTT	CASSLVAGAFTGELFF
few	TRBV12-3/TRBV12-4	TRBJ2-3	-	TGTGCCAGCACCCTAAGGGGGGGGCTGAGCACAGATACGCAGTATTTT	CASTLRGGLSTDTQYF
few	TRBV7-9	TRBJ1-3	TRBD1	TGTGCCAGCAGTAGACAGGGGAACACCATATATTTT	CASSRQGNTIYF
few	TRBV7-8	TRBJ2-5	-	TGTGCCAGCTTACCCCGTAGTTGGCAAGAGACCCAGTACTTC	CASLPRSWQETQYF
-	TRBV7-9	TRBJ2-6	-	TGTGCCAGCAGCTTTCGCTCAGGGAAAGGGGCCAACGTCCTGACTTTC	CASSFRSGKGANVLTF
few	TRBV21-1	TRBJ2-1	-	TGTGCCAGCAGCAAAGCGCGGGGGGACAGAAACAATGAGCAGTTCTTC	CASSKARGDRNNEQFF
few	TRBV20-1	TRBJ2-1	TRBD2	TGCAGTTTCCTTTACGGGAGGTCGACCTACAATGAGCAGTTCTTC	CSFLYGRSTYNEQFF
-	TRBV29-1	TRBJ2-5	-	TGCAGCCTACCCCTTCAGGAGACCCAGTACTTC	CSLPLQETQYF
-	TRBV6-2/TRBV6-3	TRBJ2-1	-	TGTGCCAGCAGTTCCTACGTGTCCCCCCAGGGAAGGGTAGGGACCAATGAGCAGTTCTTC	CASSSYVSPQGRVGTNEQFF
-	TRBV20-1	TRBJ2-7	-	TGCAGTGCTTGGGGACCCAACGACCACGAGCAGTACTTC	CSAWGPNDHEQYF
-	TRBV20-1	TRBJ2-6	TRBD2	TGCAGTGCGACGCGGGGGTTCCTTTCTGGGGCCAACGTCCTGACTTTC	CSATRGFLSGANVLTF
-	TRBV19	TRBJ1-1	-	TGTGCCAGTAACAAGGGAAGACTACTAACTGAAGCTTTCTTT	CASNKGRLLTEAFF
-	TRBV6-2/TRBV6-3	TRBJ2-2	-	TGTGCCAGCAAAACTTTACTAGCGAACACCGGGGAGCTGTTTTTT	CASKTLLANTGELFF
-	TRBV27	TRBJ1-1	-	TGTGCCAGCAGTGGACTAATAAACACTGAAGCTTTCTTT	CASSGLINTEAFF
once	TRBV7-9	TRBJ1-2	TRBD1	TGTGCCAGCAGCTTCCGGGACAGAGATGGCTACACCTTC	CASSFRDRDGYTF
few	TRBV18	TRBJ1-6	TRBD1	TGTGCCAGCTCACCACCCAGGACAGGGGATTCACCCCTCCACTTT	CASSPPRTGDSPLHF
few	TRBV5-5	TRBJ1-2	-	TGTGCCAGCACCACGCTAGACTATGGCTACACCTTC	CASTTLDYGYTF
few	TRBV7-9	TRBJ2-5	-	TGTGCCAGCAGTCTATGGAGGGGCGAGGTTCGCGGGGAGACCCAGTACTTC	CASSLWRGEVRGETQYF
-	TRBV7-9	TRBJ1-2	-	TGTGCCAGCAGCTCACAGGGCCCCGTGAACTATGGCTACACCTTC	CASSSQGPVNYGYTF
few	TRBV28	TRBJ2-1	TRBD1	TGTGCCAGCAGCACGGGACAGGGGGGCTACAATGAGCAGTTCTTC	CASSTGQGGYNEQFF
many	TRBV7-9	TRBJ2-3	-	TGTGCCAGCAGCTTCGCGGTCACAGATACGCAGTATTTT	CASSFAVTDTQYF
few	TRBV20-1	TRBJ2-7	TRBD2	TGCAGTGCTAGAGACCCCACCTCTAGCGGGAGCTCCTACGAGCAGTACTTC	CSARDPTSSGSSYEQYF
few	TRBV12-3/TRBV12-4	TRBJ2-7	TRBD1	TGTGCCAGCAGTACCGGGACAGCGCGCTCCGAGCAGTACTTC	CASSTGTARSEQYF
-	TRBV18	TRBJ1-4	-	TGTGCCAGCTCACCCCTCGGAGGGCTGGGTGAAAAACTGTTTTTT	CASSPLGGLGEKLFF
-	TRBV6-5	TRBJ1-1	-	TGTGCCAGCAGACCGACCGGATCAGAAGCTTTCTTT	CASRPTGSEAFF
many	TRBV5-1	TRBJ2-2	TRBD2	TGCGCCAGCAGCTTGTGGCCGGGGACTAGCGGACTCGGCCCCGGGGAGCTGTTTTTT	CASSLWPGTSGLGPGELFF
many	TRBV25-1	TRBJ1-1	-	TGTGCCAGCAGTGAGCTAGGACGGAACACTGAAGCTTTCTTT	CASSELGRNTEAFF
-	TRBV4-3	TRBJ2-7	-	TGCGCCAGCAGCCAAGATTGGGTCCCGGACAGCTCCTACGAGCAGTACTTC	CASSQDWVPDSSYEQYF
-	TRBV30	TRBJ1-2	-	TGTGCCTGGAGTGTTGGGGAGAGCAGGGTCTATGGCTACACCTTC	CAWSVGESRVYGYTF
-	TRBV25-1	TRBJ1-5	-	TGTGCCAGCAGTGAATGGCCGAGAAATCAACCCCAGCATTTT	CASSEWPRNQPQHF
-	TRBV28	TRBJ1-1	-	TGTGCCAGCTATTCTATGGGGGTCTGGAACACTGAAGCTTTCTTT	CASYSMGVWNTEAFF
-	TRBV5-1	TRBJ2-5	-	TGCGCCAGCAGCTTGGGTTTTTCGGAGGGGGAAGAGACCCAGTACTTC	CASSLGFSEGEETQYF
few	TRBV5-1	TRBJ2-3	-	TGCGCCAGCGCGGGACTCCTCACTGCCACAGATACGCAGTATTTT	CASAGLLTATDTQYF
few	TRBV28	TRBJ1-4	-	TGTGCCAGCAGTCCCCAGAGGGGGTTGAATGAAAAACTGTTTTTT	CASSPQRGLNEKLFF
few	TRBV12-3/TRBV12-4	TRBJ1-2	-	TGTGCCAGCAGTTTCGGGGGGGCGGGCTATGGCTACACCTTC	CASSFGGAGYGYTF
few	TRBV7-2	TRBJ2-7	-	TGTGCCAGCAGCTTAGCGGCAGGAGCCTACGAGCAGTACTTC	CASSLAAGAYEQYF
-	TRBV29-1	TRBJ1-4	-	TGCAGCGCCTACAGGGTAGAGACTAATGAAAAACTGTTTTTT	CSAYRVETNEKLFF
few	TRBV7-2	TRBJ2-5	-	TGTGCCAGCAGCTTAGGGTCGCGCGTCGCCGAGACCCAGTACTTC	CASSLGSRVAETQYF
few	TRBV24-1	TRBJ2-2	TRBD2	TGTGCCACCAGTGATTTAGTACTAGCGGGAGCCGGCGGGGAGCTGTTTTTT	CATSDLVLAGAGGELFF
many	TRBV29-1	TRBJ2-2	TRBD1	TGCAGCGTTGAGCTTTGGGACAGGGGTTGGACCGGGGAGCTGTTTTTT	CSVELWDRGWTGELFF